A single sample is the source of the 17 T cell receptor beta chains below, sequenced in a study of CD8+ T cells in alopecia areata. Treatment given: oral pan-JAK inhibitor, 5-10 mg twice daily. cDNA reverse transcribed from extracted RNA served as the sequencing template. Assay used: immunoSEQ multiplex PCR; TCRdb lists only in-frame clones, some missing. The table lists about 210,000 clones, 35% to 40% of them singletons. The specimen was CD4+ T cells sorted from blood, collected between weeks 30 and 35, from a patient treated with tofacitinib. The receptors stem from a human donor with alopecia areata.

This clone was observed a handful of times. The chain recombines TRBV7-9 with TRBJ2-1; D may be TRBD1 (6 bases). This CDR3 is 16 amino acids long. The V gene lost 2 bases and the J gene lost 0 bases, with 11 bases spanning the gap. CDR1 and CDR2 (germline): SEHNR, FQNEAQ (reference sequence). The CDR3 spells CASSLRGGSSYNEQFF. The CDR3 DNA reads TGTGCCAGCAGCTTACGAGGGGGAAGCTCCTACAATGAGCAGTTCTTC.

The V and J genes are TRBV6-6 and TRBJ1-3, with TRBD1 identical over 7 bases. Trimming at V came to 7 bases and at J to 0 bases, leaving 6 bases not matched to a gene. The V gene's germline CDR1 is MNHNY and CDR2 SVGAGI (reference sequence). The CDR3 totals 15 residues. For the CDR3, the DNA is TGTGCCAGCACGGGACAGACAAGCTCTGGAAACACCATATATTTT. Its translation is CASTGQTSSGNTIYF.

The chain uses TRBV29-1 and TRBJ2-7; D is ambiguous. The CDR3 has 11 residues. Germline values: CDR1 SQVTM, CDR2 ANQGSEA. The germline V and J ends were trimmed by 6 bases and 2 bases, with 8 bases remaining between them. In DNA form, the CDR3 reads TGCAGCGTAACCCAAGCCTACGAGCAGTACTTC. This sequence encodes CSVTQAYEQYF.

Turning to this clone: The identical CDR3 is also encoded by other nucleotide sequences in the sample. The rearrangement links TRBV5-1 to TRBJ2-3; weak D call: TRBD2 (6 bases). In germline, CDR1 is SGHRS, CDR2 YFSETQ. This CDR3 is built from 14 residues. V was trimmed by 2 bases and J by 2 bases, leaving 9 bases between them. CDR3 in amino acids: CASSLGTSTDTQYF. The DNA of the CDR3 is TGCGCCAGCAGCTTAGGGACTTCCACAGATACGCAGTATTTT.

The table lists this clone with a few counts. The V call is TRBV19, the J call TRBJ2-7, with D tentatively TRBD1 or TRBD2 (5 bases each). The CDR3 runs 17 residues. The V gene's germline CDR1 is LNHDA and CDR2 SQIVND (reference sequence). V shed 4 bases and J shed 0 bases, with 19 bases lying between them. CDR3 loop: CASSTVTRGASSYEQYF. The CDR3 DNA reads TGTGCCAGTAGTACGGTCACGAGGGGTGCGAGCTCCTACGAGCAGTACTTC. Drawing the rest from reference TRBV19 and TRBJ2-7, the complete variable domain is DGGITQSPKYLFRKEGQNVTLSCEQNLNHDAMYWYRQDPGQGLRLIYYSQIVNDFQKGDIAEGYSVSREKKESFPLTVTSAQKNPTAFYLCASSTVTRGASSYEQYFGPGTRLTVT.

J is TRBJ2-3 and V is TRBV10-3; TRBD2 aligns across 9 bases. This CDR3 contains 15 residues. Looked up from germline, CDR1 is ENHRY and CDR2 is SYGVKD. The trim removed 10 bases at V and 6 bases at J, leaving 14 bases unmatched. This CDR3 is CATYSGGGARDTQYF. In DNA form, the CDR3 reads TGTGCCACTTACTCCGGCGGGGGGGCGAGGGATACGCAGTATTTT.

The chain uses TRBV4-1 and TRBJ2-7; a weak D match, TRBD2 (6 bases). Per germline, CDR1 MGHRA and CDR2 YSYEKL. Trimming cost V 8 bases and J 0 bases, with 14 bases left between them. The CDR3 extends over 14 amino acids. The CDR3 DNA follows: TGCGCCAGCGGTCTAGCGAGGAGCTCCTACGAGCAGTACTTC. It codes for CASGLARSSYEQYF.

The gene calls are TRBV2 and TRBJ2-7; the D gene could be TRBD1 or TRBD2 (5 bases each). Germline CDR1 reads SNHLY; CDR2 reads FYNNEI. V was clipped by 1 base and J by 6 bases, with 13 bases between them. The CDR3 covers 14 residues. DNA for the CDR3: TGTGCCAGCAGTGAAGTTTTCGGGGCTTGCGAGCAGTACTTC. Translation: CASSEVFGACEQYF.

V and J are TRBV2 and TRBJ1-1; D is perhaps TRBD1 (5 bases). Germline V CDR1 and CDR2: SNHLY, FYNNEI. Trimming left V 8 bases short and J 3 bases short, with 10 bases between. CDR3 size: 12 residues. CDR3 sequence: CASQGGYTEAFF. CDR3 DNA: TGTGCCAGCCAGGGAGGGTACACTGAAGCTTTCTTT.

This clone was counted between two and nine times. The chain couples TRBV27 to TRBJ2-5; D is possibly TRBD1 or TRBD2 (7 bases each). Germline V gene lookup returns CDR1 MNHEY and CDR2 SMNVEV (reference sequence). The CDR3 contains 16 residues. V was cut by 3 bases and J by 2 bases, with 16 bases left in between. CDR3 in DNA: TGTGCCAGCAGTTTTCGGGGAGGGGGCAGGCAAGAGACCCAGTACTTC. Encoded protein: CASSFRGGGRQETQYF.

The V gene is TRBV5-4, the J gene TRBJ2-2; 8 bases align to TRBD1. Germline V gene lookup returns CDR1 SGHNT and CDR2 YYREEE (reference sequence). The CDR3 is 14 residues long. After removal of 6 bases from V and 7 bases from J, the junction contained 8 bases not matched to a gene. The CDR3 nucleotides are TGTGCCAGCAACCCTCAGGGGGCTTACGGGGAGCTGTTTTTT. Protein product: CASNPQGAYGELFF.

The chain combines TRBV27 with TRBJ1-2; 8 bases fit TRBD1. This CDR3 has 16 amino acids. Germline values: CDR1 MNHEY, CDR2 SMNVEV (reference sequence). V gave up 6 bases and J gave up 7 bases; unmatched junction bases: 16. The CDR3 sequence: CASRLIRGRGGSGYTF. The CDR3 nucleotides are TGTGCCAGCAGACTTATCAGGGGGCGCGGTGGTTCTGGCTACACCTTC.

The chain links TRBV18 to TRBJ1-5; 7 bases fit TRBD1. Germline CDR1 and CDR2: KGHSH and LQKENI. The CDR3 totals 14 residues. J lost 3 bases, V lost 4 bases, and 3 bases had no gene match. CDR3 residues: CASSRDRDNQPQHF. The CDR3 DNA follows: TGTGCCAGCTCACGCGACAGGGACAATCAGCCCCAGCATTTT.

This clone showed up just a few times. The chain couples TRBV9 to TRBJ2-3, with TRBD2 identical over 7 bases. Germline loops: CDR1 SGDLS, CDR2 YYNGEE. This CDR3 has 13 residues. J was trimmed by 5 bases and V by 3 bases; bases with no gene match: 3. The CDR3: CASSGLAEDTQYF. DNA of the CDR3: TGTGCCAGCAGCGGACTAGCAGAAGATACGCAGTATTTT.

This chain joins TRBV19 and TRBJ1-5; D remains unclear. This CDR3 comprises 13 residues. Germline V gives CDR1 LNHDA, CDR2 SQIVND (reference sequence). Deletions cut 3 bases from V and 6 bases from J, with 9 bases between. The CDR3 bases are TGTGCCAGTAGTATTGGATCGGCTCAGCCCCAGCATTTT. Translation gives CASSIGSAQPQHF.

The chain is built from TRBV23-1 and TRBJ2-2; TRBD1 aligns across 9 bases. TRBV23-1 is an ORF, with its function uncertain. There are 16 residues in the CDR3. V was pared by 2 bases and J by 7 bases, with 8 bases of the junction left unmatched. The CDR3 protein is CASSQRTGETGGELFF. CDR3 DNA: TGCGCCAGCAGTCAAAGGACAGGGGAAACTGGCGGGGAGCTGTTTTTT.

In its sample, this clone was seen a few times. The sample carries other DNA sequences with the same CDR3. V usage is TRBV9 and J usage is TRBJ2-5, with 7 bases identical to TRBD1. The V gene's germline CDR1 is SGDLS and CDR2 YYNGEE. Trimming at V came to 4 bases and at J to 3 bases, leaving 6 bases not matched to a gene. The CDR3 totals 14 residues. The CDR3 coding sequence is TGTGCCAGCAGCCCCGGGACAGTTAAAGAGACCCAGTACTTC. Translated, it gives CASSPGTVKETQYF.